Listed here are 21 T cell receptor beta chains from one sample, sequenced in a study of cytomegalovirus exposure and HLA in healthy donors. The PCR made use of 60 Vbeta and 13 Jbeta primers. Sequencing was performed with immunoSEQ multiplex PCR; in TCRdb, only in-frame clones are kept and a portion is missing. The sample has about 130,000 clones, approximately 8.8% seen once. The sequencing sample was made of PBMCs. These receptors came from a man in his forties in good health and CMV-seronegative.

This clone occurred a few times. The gene calls are TRBV29-1 and TRBJ2-4; 9 bases agree with TRBD1. Germline V gene lookup returns CDR1 SQVTM and CDR2 ANQGSEA. The length of the CDR3 is 15 residues. Trimming at V came to 7 bases and at J to 6 bases, leaving 13 bases not matched to a gene. CDR3 in amino acids: CSASNGQGLGNIQYF. CDR3 DNA: TGCAGCGCTTCTAACGGACAGGGGTTGGGAAACATTCAGTACTTC.

V usage is TRBV30 and J usage is TRBJ2-2, with D perhaps TRBD2 (5 bases). Trimming pared 1 base from V and 7 bases from J, leaving 10 bases between. CDR3 length equals 13 residues. Germline CDR1 GTSNPN, CDR2 SVGIG (reference sequence). The CDR3 DNA sequence: TGTGCCTGGAGTGCCCAACTAGGCGGGGAGCTGTTTTTT. It translates to CAWSAQLGGELFF.

This chain links TRBV19 with TRBJ2-2, with D perhaps TRBD1 (8 bases). Germline V CDR1 and CDR2: LNHDA, SQIVND (reference sequence). V lost 1 base to trimming and J lost 6 bases, with 18 bases between them. The CDR3 spans 17 residues. The CDR3 here is CASSIGGGRGQAGELFF. CDR3 DNA: TGTGCCAGTAGTATAGGGGGGGGCAGGGGGCAAGCCGGGGAGCTGTTTTTT.

The chain combines TRBV18 with TRBJ2-1; D ambiguous. The CDR3 is 11 residues long. Germline lookup yields CDR1 KGHSH and CDR2 LQKENI. The V gene lost 6 bases and the J gene lost 9 bases, with 9 bases spanning the gap. This CDR3 is CASSPLGEQFF. CDR3 nucleotide sequence: TGTGCCAGCTCGCCGCTCGGTGAGCAGTTCTTC.

This clone was seen ten or more times. The J gene is TRBJ2-1, the V gene TRBV4-2; TRBD1 might be the D (5 bases). This CDR3 has 15 residues. With 0 bases removed from V and 3 bases from J, the gap between germline ends came to 9 bases. Germline lookup yields CDR1 LGHNA and CDR2 YNFKEQ. The CDR3 protein is CASSQDIGDYNEQFF. CDR3 in DNA: TGTGCCAGCAGCCAAGATATAGGGGACTACAATGAGCAGTTCTTC.

About this clone itself: Since the CDR3 does not end with the conserved phenylalanine or tryptophan, this likely comes from a read error. The V gene is TRBV7-2, the J gene TRBJ2-2, with 10 bases matching TRBD1. Germline CDR1 SGHTA, CDR2 FQGNSA. V lost 1 base, J lost 3 bases, and 11 bases stayed unmatched. The CDR3 has 19 residues. The CDR3 coding sequence is TGTGCCAGCAGCTTAGTGGGGGACAGGGGATTAGTCTACACCGGGGAGCTGTTTGTT. Translating gives CASSLVGDRGLVYTGELFV.

This clone was counted a few times. The chain links TRBV6-5 to TRBJ1-6; tentative D call: TRBD1 (5 bases). CDR1 and CDR2 from the germline V gene are MNHEY and SVGAGI. V lost 5 bases and J lost 5, with 13 bases in between. This CDR3 contains 15 residues. This chain's CDR3 is CASSRRRENNSPLHF. As DNA, the CDR3 is TGTGCCAGCAGTCGGCGCAGGGAAAATAATTCACCCCTCCACTTT.

V and J are TRBV27 and TRBJ2-7, with 9 bases that match TRBD1. Per germline, CDR1 MNHEY and CDR2 SMNVEV (reference sequence). This CDR3 is built from 12 residues. V was clipped by 9 bases and J by 6 bases; unmatched bases: 6. The CDR3 nucleotides are TGTGCCAGTAGTACAGGGGGCGCCGAGCAGTACTTC. Protein: CASSTGGAEQYF.

The chain couples TRBV30 to TRBJ2-7; 7 bases align to TRBD1. The CDR3 extends over 12 amino acids. V was clipped by 3 bases and J by 2 bases; unmatched bases: 1. Germline loops: CDR1 GTSNPN, CDR2 SVGIG (reference sequence). The CDR3 protein is CAWRQGPYEQYF. The CDR3 coding sequence is TGTGCCTGGAGACAGGGGCCCTACGAGCAGTACTTC.

CDR3: CASSLGGGLGDEQYF. The CDR3 DNA follows: TGTGCCAGCAGCTTGGGAGGCGGGTTGGGCGACGAGCAGTACTTC. V and J are TRBV5-4 and TRBJ2-7, with TRBD2 as a possible D gene (5 bases). Looked up from germline, CDR1 is SGHNT and CDR2 is YYREEE (reference sequence). The CDR3 has 15 amino acids. Trimming took off 0 bases at V and 5 bases at J, with 15 bases between the two ends.

This clone was seen a handful of times. V usage is TRBV7-3 and J usage is TRBJ2-1; D is possibly TRBD2 (5 bases). Per the germline V gene, CDR1 is SGHTA and CDR2 is FQGTGA. CDR3 length equals 13 residues. The V and J ends lost 2 bases and 7 bases respectively, with 9 bases between them. As DNA, the CDR3 is TGTGCCAGCAGCTTACGGGATTCGAATGAGCAGTTCTTC. Translation gives CASSLRDSNEQFF.

In this sample, this clone turned up a few times. The gene calls are TRBV11-1 and TRBJ1-2; 8 nucleotides match TRBD1. The V gene end was trimmed by 5 bases and the J gene end by 2 bases; junction bases not matched to a gene: 7. The germline V gene encodes CDR1 SGHAT and CDR2 FQDESV (reference sequence). CDR3 length equals 15 residues. The CDR3 DNA is TGTGCCAGCAGCCCCGCGGGACAGGAGAACTATGGCTACACCTTC. It encodes CASSPAGQENYGYTF.

Points on this clone: Distinct nucleotide sequences in the sample also encode this CDR3. This chain links TRBV9 with TRBJ1-1; D remains unclear. With 0 bases removed from V and 2 bases from J, the gap between germline ends came to 8 bases. The CDR3 has 14 residues. Germline V gene data show CDR1 as SGDLS and CDR2 as YYNGEE. DNA of the CDR3: TGTGCCAGCAGCGTAGCTGGCGGTAACACTGAAGCTTTCTTT. This sequence encodes CASSVAGGNTEAFF.

The chain employs TRBV19 and TRBJ1-5; 9 bases are shared with TRBD1. V was clipped by 6 bases and J by 7 bases; unmatched bases: 4. This CDR3 region has 13 residues. The germline V gene encodes CDR1 LNHDA and CDR2 SQIVND (reference sequence). The CDR3 coding sequence is TGTGCCAGTAGCGGGACAGGGAAGCAGCCCCAGCATTTT. Translating gives CASSGTGKQPQHF.

This chain links TRBV7-9 with TRBJ1-1; D possibly corresponds to TRBD1 (6 bases). Looked up from germline, CDR1 is SEHNR and CDR2 is FQNEAQ (reference sequence). The V end was cut by 8 bases, the J end by 0 bases, with 10 bases between. There are 13 residues in the CDR3. CDR3 in amino acids: CASVQGMNTEAFF. The CDR3 bases are TGTGCCAGCGTCCAGGGGATGAACACTGAAGCTTTCTTT.

This clone was counted a few times. The chain carries TRBV7-9 and TRBJ1-2; D uncertain. Looked up from germline, CDR1 is SEHNR and CDR2 is FQNEAQ (reference sequence). The CDR3 is 11 amino acids. Trimming cost V 5 bases and J 8 bases, with 9 bases left between them. The CDR3 DNA reads as TGTGCCAGCAGCCTAATTGAGGGCTACACCTTC. Its protein product is CASSLIEGYTF.

The sample holds a few counts of this clone. The chain links TRBV7-2 to TRBJ2-2, with TRBD2 identical over 9 bases. This CDR3 comprises 17 residues. Trimming took 1 base from V and 4 from J; bases not matched to a gene: 7. Germline-derived CDR1 and CDR2 are SGHTA and FQGNSA. CDR3 DNA: TGTGCCAGCAGCTTAGTAGCGGGGGTACGAGGCACCGGGGAGCTGTTTTTT. Protein product: CASSLVAGVRGTGELFF.

The sample holds a few counts of this clone. The gene calls are TRBV5-1 and TRBJ1-1, with D possibly matching TRBD1 (5 bases). This CDR3 comprises 13 residues. From germline, CDR1 is SGHRS and CDR2 YFSETQ. With 0 bases removed from V and 5 bases from J, the gap between germline ends came to 8 bases. This chain's CDR3 is CASSLGQSTEAFF. In nucleotides, the CDR3 is TGCGCCAGCAGCTTGGGACAGAGTACTGAAGCTTTCTTT.

This CDR3 is CASSFNPDREGTGDTQYF. The CDR3 DNA sequence: TGCGCCAGCAGCTTCAACCCGGACAGGGAAGGAACTGGAGATACGCAGTATTTT. This sequence joins TRBV5-1 and TRBJ2-3; 8 bases align to TRBD1. CDR1 and CDR2 from the germline V gene are SGHRS and YFSETQ. The ends lost 2 bases at V and 5 bases at J; junction bases unmatched: 16. The CDR3 length is 18 residues.

This clone showed up just a few times. V usage is TRBV4-1 and J usage is TRBJ2-3; 10 nucleotides line up with TRBD2. The CDR3 has 15 amino acids. V gave up 4 bases and J gave up 0 bases; unmatched junction bases: 1. CDR1 and CDR2 (germline): MGHRA, YSYEKL. For the CDR3, the DNA is TGCGCCAGCAGCCGAGCGGGGGGGAGCACAGATACGCAGTATTTT. Its protein product is CASSRAGGSTDTQYF.

On this clone itself: The sample holds other DNA sequences that translate to the same CDR3. This chain links TRBV19 with TRBJ1-5, with no clear D. Trimming removed 3 bases at V and 5 bases at J, with 5 bases between. Germline V CDR1 and CDR2: LNHDA, SQIVND (reference sequence). This CDR3 region has 12 residues. The CDR3 sequence is CASSIRDQPQHF. The CDR3, as DNA: TGTGCCAGTAGTATTCGGGATCAGCCCCAGCATTTT.